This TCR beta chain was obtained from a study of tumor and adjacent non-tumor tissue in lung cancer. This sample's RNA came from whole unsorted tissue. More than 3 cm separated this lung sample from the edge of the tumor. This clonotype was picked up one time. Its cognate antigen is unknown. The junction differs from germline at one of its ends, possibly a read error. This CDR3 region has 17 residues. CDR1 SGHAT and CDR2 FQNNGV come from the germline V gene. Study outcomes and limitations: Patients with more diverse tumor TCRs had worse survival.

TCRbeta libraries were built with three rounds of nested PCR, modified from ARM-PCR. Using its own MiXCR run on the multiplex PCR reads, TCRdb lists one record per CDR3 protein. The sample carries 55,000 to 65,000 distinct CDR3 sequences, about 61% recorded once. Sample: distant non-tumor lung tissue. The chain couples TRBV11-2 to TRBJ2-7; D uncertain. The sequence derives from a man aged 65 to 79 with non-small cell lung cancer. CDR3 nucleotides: TGTGCCAGCAGCTTAGACTACAGCGTTACGGTAGCCTACGAGCACTATTTC. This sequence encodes CASSLDYSVTVAYEHYF. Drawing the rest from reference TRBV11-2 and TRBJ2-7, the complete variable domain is EAGVAQSPRYKIIEKRQSVAFWCNPISGHATLYWYQQILGQGPKLLIQFQNNGVVDDSQLPKDRFSAERLKGVDSTLKIQPAKLEDSAVYLCASSLDYSVTVAYEHYFGPGTRLTVT.